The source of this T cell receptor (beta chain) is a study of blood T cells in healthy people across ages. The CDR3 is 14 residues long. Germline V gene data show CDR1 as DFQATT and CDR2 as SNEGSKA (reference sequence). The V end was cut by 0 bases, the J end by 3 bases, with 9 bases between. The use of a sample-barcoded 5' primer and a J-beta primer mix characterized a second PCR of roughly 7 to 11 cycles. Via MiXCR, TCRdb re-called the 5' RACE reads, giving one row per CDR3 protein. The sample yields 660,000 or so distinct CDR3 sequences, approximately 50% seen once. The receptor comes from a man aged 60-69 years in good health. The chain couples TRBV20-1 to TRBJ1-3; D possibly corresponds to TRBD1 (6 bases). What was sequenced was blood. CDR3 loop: CSARDGGGGNTIYF. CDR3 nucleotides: TGCAGTGCTAGAGATGGAGGGGGTGGAAACACCATATATTTT.